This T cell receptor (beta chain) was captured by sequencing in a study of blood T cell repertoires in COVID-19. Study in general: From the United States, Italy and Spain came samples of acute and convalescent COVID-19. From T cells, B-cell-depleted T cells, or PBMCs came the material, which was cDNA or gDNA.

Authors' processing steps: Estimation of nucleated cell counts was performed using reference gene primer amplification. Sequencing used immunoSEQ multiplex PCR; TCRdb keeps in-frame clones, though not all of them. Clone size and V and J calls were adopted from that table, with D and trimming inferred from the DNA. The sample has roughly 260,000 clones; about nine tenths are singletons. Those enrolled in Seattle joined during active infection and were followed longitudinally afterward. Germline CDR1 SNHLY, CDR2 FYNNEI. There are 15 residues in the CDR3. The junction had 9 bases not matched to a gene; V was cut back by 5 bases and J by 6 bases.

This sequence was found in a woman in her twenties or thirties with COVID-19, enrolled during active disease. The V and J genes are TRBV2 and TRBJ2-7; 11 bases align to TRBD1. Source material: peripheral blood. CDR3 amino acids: CASSRPRTGGLEQYF. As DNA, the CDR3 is TGTGCCAGCAGTCGTCCGAGGACAGGGGGCCTCGAGCAGTACTTC.